The 21 T cell receptor beta chains in this list originate from one sample, sequenced in a study of T-cell reconstitution after alpha-beta-depleted transplantation in children. This sample's TCRbeta library carried unique molecular identifier barcodes. From the PCR reads, TCRdb called clonotypes with MiXCR, one entry per CDR3 protein. The profile shows about 900,000 distinct CDR3 sequences, about 31% of them singletons. The source was PBMCs, mostly from graft donor cells, collected 360 days after TCRalphabeta/CD19-depleted stem cell transplant. Source of these receptors: a boy under two years old who had a stem cell transplant for SCID, so the T cells may come from the graft donor.

This clonotype has a handful of counts. The J gene is TRBJ2-7, the V gene TRBV21-1. TRBV21-1 is a documented pseudogene. The CDR3 has 11 residues. This CDR3 is CASSKLRGQYF. For the CDR3, the DNA is TGTGCCAGCAGCAAACTACGAGGGCAGTACTTC.

This chain connects TRBV4-1 to TRBJ1-5, with D possibly TRBD1 on 5 matching bases. Trimming pared 2 bases from V and 0 bases from J, leaving 14 bases between. The germline CDR1 and CDR2 sequences are MGHRA and YSYEKL. The CDR3 sequence is 17 residues long. In nucleotides, the CDR3 is TGCGCCAGCAGCCAAAACGCGGACATCTATAGCAATCAGCCCCAGCATTTT. Translating it yields CASSQNADIYSNQPQHF.

The sample holds a few counts of this clonotype. The rearrangement joins TRBV6-1 to TRBJ2-3, with TRBD2 matching over 10 bases. CDR1 MNHNS and CDR2 SASEGT come from the germline V gene. This CDR3 comprises 16 residues. Unmatched junction bases numbered 15, after V lost 6 bases and J lost 9 bases. The CDR3 nucleotides read TGTGCCAGCAGCGTAGCACTAGCGGGGACGAGTGGCACGCAGTATTTT. It yields the protein CASSVALAGTSGTQYF.

This clonotype has more than one count but fewer than ten. The chain uses TRBV3-1 and TRBJ2-7, with 8 bases fitting TRBD1. V was clipped by 0 bases and J by 4 bases; unmatched bases: 14. The CDR3 extends over 18 amino acids. CDR1 LGHDT and CDR2 YNNKEL come from the germline V gene (reference sequence). The CDR3 coding sequence is TGTGCCAGCAGCCAAGAACGACTAGGTCCACAGGGGGGATACGAGCAGTACTTC. It specifies CASSQERLGPQGGYEQYF.

This chain uses TRBV5-1 with TRBJ1-6, with D perhaps matching TRBD1 (6 bases). The CDR3 spans 13 residues. V lost 7 bases and J lost 9, with 14 bases in between. Germline-derived CDR1 and CDR2 are SGHRS and YFSETQ. CDR3 sequence reads: CASGRDIGSPLHF. The DNA for the CDR3 is TGCGCCAGCGGACGGGACATAGGTTCACCCCTCCACTTT.

For this clonotype: Mismatch with germline at one junction end may stem from a read error. The chain employs TRBV7-8 and TRBJ1-5; no definite D call. The CDR3 runs to 14 residues. Germline assignment: CDR1 SGHVS and CDR2 FQNEAQ. The CDR3, as DNA: TGTGCCAGCAACTTACAAGGAGTGGGGCAGCCCCAGCATTTT. It codes for CASNLQGVGQPQHF.

This chain connects TRBV9 to TRBJ2-7; a weak D match, TRBD2 (5 bases). Trimming left V 0 bases short and J 2 bases short, with 9 bases between. Germline CDR1 and CDR2: SGDLS and YYNGEE. The CDR3 loop spans 14 amino acids. This chain's CDR3 is CASSVATGAYEQYF. The CDR3 nucleotides are TGTGCCAGCAGCGTAGCAACCGGGGCCTACGAGCAGTACTTC. Together with reference TRBV9 and TRBJ2-7, the CDR3 gives the full variable domain: DSGVTQTPKHLITATGQRVTLRCSPRSGDLSVYWYQQSLDQGLQFLIQYYNGEERAKGNILERFSAQQFPDLHSELNLSSLELGDSALYFCASSVATGAYEQYFGPGTRLTVT.

This chain uses TRBV9 with TRBJ2-5, with D perhaps assigned TRBD1 or TRBD2 (7 bases each). The V gene's germline CDR1 is SGDLS and CDR2 YYNGEE. The CDR3 is made up of 14 amino acids. The germline V and J ends were trimmed by 4 bases and 2 bases, with 12 bases remaining between them. Written as DNA, the CDR3 is TGTGCCAGCAGCCGCGGGGGACAGCAAGAGACCCAGTACTTC. It encodes CASSRGGQQETQYF. Complete variable domain (other parts from reference TRBV9 and TRBJ2-5): DSGVTQTPKHLITATGQRVTLRCSPRSGDLSVYWYQQSLDQGLQFLIQYYNGEERAKGNILERFSAQQFPDLHSELNLSSLELGDSALYFCASSRGGQQETQYFGPGTRLLVL.

In its sample, this clonotype was seen many times. The CDR3 loop is CATSDPGQGAVADTQYF. CDR3 in DNA: TGTGCCACCAGTGACCCTGGACAGGGGGCAGTGGCAGATACGCAGTATTTT. This chain connects TRBV24-1 to TRBJ2-3; 11 bases agree with TRBD1. This CDR3 has 17 residues. Unmatched junction bases numbered 9, after V lost 4 bases and J lost 4 bases. Per germline, CDR1 KGHDR and CDR2 SFDVKD.

The rearrangement links TRBV15 to TRBJ2-7; D uncertain. The CDR3 totals 14 residues. Per the germline V gene, CDR1 is LNHNV and CDR2 is YYDKDF (reference sequence). V was shortened by 3 bases and J by 2 bases, with 11 bases between the two germline ends. The CDR3 protein is CATSSRKGTYEQYF. DNA for the CDR3: TGTGCCACCAGCAGCAGGAAGGGTACCTACGAGCAGTACTTC.

The gene calls are TRBV4-1 and TRBJ1-2; D might be TRBD1 (5 bases). Germline V gene sequence: CDR1 MGHRA, CDR2 YSYEKL. Trimming removed 1 base from V and 6 bases from J, with 12 bases in between. The CDR3 is 14 residues long. In DNA form, the CDR3 reads TGCGCCAGCAGCCAAGGGGATCTCAGGGATGGCTACACCTTC. As protein: CASSQGDLRDGYTF.

This clonotype was seen just once. One end of the junction does not line up with germline, which may come from a read error. J is TRBJ2-7 and V is TRBV6-2 or TRBV6-3, with a weak D call TRBD2 (5 bases). Germline lookup yields CDR1 MNHEY and CDR2 SVGEGT. This CDR3 comprises 12 residues. The CDR3 DNA follows: TGTGCCAGCAGTTACTCGATGGGAGAGCGGTACTTC. Its translation: CASSYSMGERYF.

The rearrangement joins TRBV4-1 to TRBJ2-1, with D perhaps assigned TRBD1 or TRBD2 (5 bases each). V was clipped by 2 bases and J by 10 bases, with 9 bases between them. This CDR3 contains 12 residues. Germline V gene sequence: CDR1 MGHRA, CDR2 YSYEKL. CDR3 sequence (DNA): TGCGCCAGCAGCCAACTAGGGACCGAGCAGTTCTTC. It yields the protein CASSQLGTEQFF.

The V call is TRBV2, the J call TRBJ2-1; D is unclear. The CDR3 is made up of 15 amino acids. Germline lookup yields CDR1 SNHLY and CDR2 FYNNEI. V was pared by 7 bases and J by 0 bases, with 13 bases between. CDR3 coding DNA: TGTGCCAGCACCTTTGGCCACAGCTCCTACAATGAGCAGTTCTTC. Translation gives CASTFGHSSYNEQFF.

V and J are TRBV27 and TRBJ2-7; weak D call: TRBD1 (5 bases). Trimming removed 3 bases from V and 2 bases from J, with 11 bases in between. CDR3 length: 14 residues. Germline-derived CDR1 and CDR2 are MNHEY and SMNVEV (reference sequence). CDR3 DNA: TGTGCCAGCAGTTTCCTCAGGGCCCCCTACGAGCAGTACTTC. Translation: CASSFLRAPYEQYF.

The rearrangement uses TRBV11-2 and TRBJ2-2, with D possibly TRBD1 on 8 matching bases. Germline V lookup: CDR1 SGHAT, CDR2 FQNNGV. The V gene lost 5 bases and the J gene lost 5 bases, with 21 bases spanning the gap. There are 17 residues in the CDR3. The CDR3 spells CASSPGGSGGTTGELFF. The CDR3 region has the DNA TGTGCCAGCAGCCCCGGGGGGTCAGGGGGCACGACCGGGGAGCTGTTTTTT.

The J gene is TRBJ1-6, the V gene TRBV12-3 or TRBV12-4, with D perhaps matching TRBD1 (5 bases). Trimming shortened V by 0 bases and J by 0 bases, and 9 bases separated the two germline ends. The CDR3 runs to 17 residues. The CDR3 region is CASSLAGGGSYNSPLHF. The DNA of the CDR3 is TGTGCCAGCAGTTTAGCGGGCGGGGGCTCCTATAATTCACCCCTCCACTTT.

The chain combines TRBV7-9 with TRBJ2-7; D remains unclear. The germline V gene encodes CDR1 SEHNR and CDR2 FQNEAQ (reference sequence). V was trimmed by 3 bases and J by 6 bases, leaving 15 bases between them. The CDR3 covers 14 residues. CDR3 nucleotides: TGTGCCAGCAGCTTCCCTCCAGTCGACGGCGAGCAGTACTTC. Translating it yields CASSFPPVDGEQYF.

The table lists this clonotype with a few counts. The chain couples TRBV9 to TRBJ2-3; 8 bases are shared with TRBD1. The germline V gene encodes CDR1 SGDLS and CDR2 YYNGEE. The V and J ends lost 4 bases and 2 bases, in that order; junction bases with no gene match: 9. The CDR3 is 16 residues long. CDR3 coding DNA: TGTGCCAGCAGCCCAGAGAGGACAGGGACCACAGATACGCAGTATTTT. Protein sequence: CASSPERTGTTDTQYF.

This clonotype came up a few times. This rearrangement joins TRBV12-3 or TRBV12-4 to TRBJ2-1; 8 positions agree with TRBD1. The V segment lost 6 bases and the J segment 6 bases; nucleotides outside the gene matches: 10. The CDR3 is made up of 15 amino acids. The CDR3 DNA follows: TGTGCCAGCAGCCGATCAGGGGGCTGGGGCAATGAGCAGTTCTTC. As protein: CASSRSGGWGNEQFF.

The sample holds a few counts of this clonotype. The chain links TRBV20-1 to TRBJ1-1; possible D gene TRBD1, 5 bases. V was shortened by 7 bases and J by 3 bases, with 12 bases between the two germline ends. This CDR3 comprises 12 residues. CDR1 is DFQATT, CDR2 SNEGSKA, per germline (reference sequence). The CDR3 nucleotides read TGCAGTGTAAAGGGGACGGACACTGAAGCTTTCTTT. Protein: CSVKGTDTEAFF.